Detailed here is one TCR beta chain. There is no known antigen for this receptor. No base-level quality is on record; no much larger clone is a single base apart. This specimen belongs to a study of brain T cells in children with intractable seizures (dated by TCRdb to about 2021). Background for the entire study: As a first screen for immune gene transcripts, resected brain tissue from about 58 pediatric epilepsy surgery cases was run on a NanoString immunology panel. Of the approximately twelve selected surgery cases, pre-surgery blood was also sequenced for eight, so four had brain tissue only.

TCR beta chain sequences were generated from genomic DNA using the immunoSEQ assay. The authors processed their data as follows. Any CDR3 sequence that did not begin with the conserved framework cysteine at position 104 was removed by hand. Clonality was calculated as one minus the normalized Shannon's Diversity Index, with values ranging from 0 (maximal diversity) to 1 (oligoclonal). Chi-squared comparison-of-proportions tests assessed whether the same CDR3 differed in frequency between samples, such as brain versus blood. Public clonotypes were identified through searches of immuneACCESS, and similarity to known antiviral clonotypes was evaluated with the VDJdb browser. The table comes from immuneACCESS by way of TCRdb, which keeps in-frame sequences with V and J called. Part of the clones is missing from these tables; in studies checked, under half for an unresolved V gene and the rest for unknown reasons. For V, J and clone size, that table is used; D and trimming come from the DNA. The sample table records about 340,000 clones; nearly 95% of these occur just once. The ten largest clonotypes hold 5% to 7% of the sample.

Trimming costs V 5 bases and J 4 bases, and their ends lie 12 bases apart. The CDR3 has 14 amino acids, counting the end cysteine and phenylalanine. The read is trimmed to its CDR3 DNA, 42 bases read in frame from base 1. From a lookup of the germline V gene (reference sequence), CDR1 and CDR2 are MNHEY and SMNVEV. Beyond this particular receptor, the publication reports: Sequencing depth differed between pre- and post-surgery blood, so clones missing from the pre-surgery sample may reflect undersampling. Viral specificity was inferred only from CDR3 sequence similarity, and patients' HCMV serostatus was unknown.

According to the study, the label for this sample's time point signals: blood from clinic visit 5 months post-surgery; TSC patient then seizure free. The surgery cases showing the highest brain T cell transcript signatures were chosen for TCR beta chain sequencing of brain tissue and, when available, of blood. Patients had been treated with at least one anti-epileptic drug before surgery. TCR-sequenced patients were children with drug-resistant epilepsy due to tuberous sclerosis complex, focal cortical dysplasia, Rasmussen encephalitis or hemimegalencephaly. The Monarch genomic DNA purification kit was used to extract bulk genomic DNA from unsorted brain tissue and whole blood.

The source of this sequence is a boy under three years old with tuberous sclerosis and intractable seizures. The specimen comprised peripheral blood, sampled around 5 months after surgery. The chain was built from TRBV27 and TRBJ1-5, and possibly TRBD1, on 6 matching bases. The nucleotide sequence is given as TGTGCCAGCAGTGATCGACAGGTGAATCAGCCCCAGCATTTT. The encoded protein is CASSDRQVNQPQHF.